These 22 T cell receptor beta chains share one sample of origin, sequenced in a study of blood T cell repertoires in COVID-19. Here immunoSEQ multiplex PCR was the method, and the copy in TCRdb shows in-frame clones only, minus some. The sample gives roughly 410,000 clones, around 87% of which show up once; 2% to 2.5% is in the top ten. The sequencing sample was made of peripheral blood. These receptors originate from a woman aged 60 to 75 with COVID-19, enrolled during active disease.

The chain recombines TRBV28 with TRBJ1-6; D ambiguous. CDR1 is MDHEN and CDR2 is SYDVKM in the germline V gene. V lost 8 bases to trimming and J lost 7 bases, with 18 bases between them. The CDR3 is made up of 15 amino acids. This CDR3 reads CASVHAGNHNSPLHF. DNA for the CDR3: TGTGCCAGCGTTCACGCGGGTAATCACAATTCACCCCTCCACTTT. Supplemented by reference TRBV28 and TRBJ1-6, the full variable domain reads DVKVTQSSRYLVKRTGEKVFLECVQDMDHENMFWYRQDPGLGLRLIYFSYDVKMKEKGDIPEGYSVSREKKERFSLILESASTNQTSMYLCASVHAGNHNSPLHFGNGTRLTVT.

Concerning this clone itself: The germline gene is not matched at one end of the junction; a read error may be the cause. The chain employs TRBV6-5 and TRBJ1-1; 7 bases fit TRBD1. The CDR3 runs 13 residues. Germline V gene lookup returns CDR1 MNHEY and CDR2 SVGAGI. CDR3 amino acids: CANSQQGYTEAFF. The DNA of the CDR3 is TGTGCCAACAGTCAACAGGGGTACACTGAAGCTTTCTTT.

This clone was observed once. This chain uses TRBV6-5 with TRBJ1-3; 7 bases are a match to TRBD1. The ends lost 0 bases at V and 2 bases at J; junction bases unmatched: 4. Germline loops: CDR1 MNHEY, CDR2 SVGAGI. The CDR3 extends over 16 amino acids. The CDR3 DNA reads as TGTGCCAGCAGTTACTCGGGTGGACAGGCTGGAAACACCATATATTTT. Translation: CASSYSGGQAGNTIYF.

For this clone: Other DNA variants within this sample encode the same CDR3. The chain employs TRBV9 and TRBJ1-5, with 9 bases that match TRBD1. The ends lost 4 bases at V and 6 bases at J; junction bases unmatched: 8. This CDR3 region has 15 residues. Germline V gene sequence: CDR1 SGDLS, CDR2 YYNGEE. The CDR3 spells CASSLGGQGGQPQHF. CDR3 in DNA: TGTGCCAGCAGCTTGGGGGGACAGGGAGGTCAGCCCCAGCATTTT.

V and J are TRBV11-2 and TRBJ2-7; 7 positions match TRBD2. Trimming at V came to 7 bases and at J to 4 bases, leaving 7 bases not matched to a gene. In germline, CDR1 is SGHAT, CDR2 FQNNGV. CDR3 length: 13 amino acids. This CDR3 is CASTSGGLYEQYF. The CDR3 region has the DNA TGTGCCAGCACCTCGGGGGGTTTATACGAGCAGTACTTC.

In DNA form, the CDR3 reads TGCGCCAGCAGCTTGGGATGGGGAGCTCAAGAGACCCAGTACTTC. Amino acid sequence: CASSLGWGAQETQYF. This chain uses TRBV5-1 with TRBJ2-5, with D possibly TRBD2 on 5 matching bases. The CDR3 extends over 15 amino acids. CDR1 is SGHRS, CDR2 YFSETQ, per germline. Trimming pared 0 bases from V and 2 bases from J, leaving 11 bases between.

The V and J genes are TRBV19 and TRBJ1-1; tentatively, D is TRBD1 (5 bases). CDR1 and CDR2 (germline): LNHDA, SQIVND (reference sequence). The CDR3 loop spans 13 amino acids. Trimming removed 6 bases at V and 1 base at J, with 9 bases between. CDR3 in DNA: TGTGCCAGTAGCTTGACAGAGAACACTGAAGCTTTCTTT. It translates to CASSLTENTEAFF.

The rearrangement joins TRBV2 to TRBJ1-5; unclear D gene. Germline assignment: CDR1 SNHLY and CDR2 FYNNEI. Deletions cut 4 bases from V and 5 bases from J, with 12 bases between. This CDR3 region has 14 residues. CDR3 coding DNA: TGTGCCAGCAGTGGGGGAGCCCGAGATCAGCCCCAGCATTTT. Amino acids: CASSGGARDQPQHF.

The chain uses TRBV28 and TRBJ1-5, with a tentative D call TRBD1 (5 bases). Looked up from germline, CDR1 is MDHEN and CDR2 is SYDVKM. The ends were cut back, 8 bases at V and 7 bases at J, with 12 bases in the middle. CDR3 size: 12 residues. The CDR3 loop reads CASARRGQPQHF. Here the CDR3 DNA reads TGTGCCAGCGCCCGGAGGGGACAGCCCCAGCATTTT.

The chain joins TRBV6-5 to TRBJ1-3; perhaps TRBD1 as D (5 bases). Germline V gene lookup returns CDR1 MNHEY and CDR2 SVGAGI. The CDR3 length is 13 residues. V was pared by 7 bases and J by 8 bases, with 15 bases between. This CDR3 is CASKRGYADTIYF. CDR3 DNA: TGTGCCAGCAAAAGGGGTTATGCGGACACCATATATTTT.

This chain connects TRBV5-4 to TRBJ2-2, with 8 positions matching TRBD2. V lost 0 bases to trimming and J lost 7 bases; unmatched junction nucleotides: 5. The length of the CDR3 is 15 residues. Per germline, CDR1 SGHNT and CDR2 YYREEE (reference sequence). The CDR3 sequence: CASSLAGGAVGELFF. CDR3 bases: TGTGCCAGCAGCTTGGCCGGGGGGGCCGTCGGGGAGCTGTTTTTT.

The genes are TRBV5-1 and TRBJ2-3, with D unclear. Trimming shortened V by 5 bases and J by 0 bases, and 10 bases separated the two germline ends. Germline CDR1 and CDR2: SGHRS and YFSETQ. The CDR3 consists of 14 residues. CDR3 protein: CASSPRYSTDTQYF. For the CDR3, the DNA is TGCGCCAGCAGTCCCCGGTATAGCACAGATACGCAGTATTTT.

This clone was picked up one time. V is TRBV25-1 and J is TRBJ2-3; perhaps TRBD2 as D (7 bases). The germline V gene has CDR1 MGHDK and CDR2 SYGVNS. The CDR3 covers 15 residues. Trimming pared 6 bases from V and 0 bases from J, leaving 13 bases between. In DNA, the CDR3 is TGTGCCAGCAGGGGGAGGGGGGGTAGCACAGATACGCAGTATTTT. Translation: CASRGRGGSTDTQYF.

The chain links TRBV28 to TRBJ1-1; a weak D match, TRBD1 (6 bases). The ends were cut back, 7 bases at V and 1 base at J, with 19 bases in the middle. Germline values: CDR1 MDHEN, CDR2 SYDVKM. The length of the CDR3 is 16 residues. CDR3 residues: CASKGGGARSNTEAFF. The CDR3 nucleotides are TGTGCCAGCAAAGGTGGGGGCGCTCGTTCGAACACTGAAGCTTTCTTT.

This clone was seen only a few times. The chain carries TRBV5-4 and TRBJ1-1, with 7 positions matching TRBD1. Germline loops: CDR1 SGHNT, CDR2 YYREEE (reference sequence). The CDR3 has 14 amino acids. With 5 bases clipped from V and 6 bases from J, the junction kept 10 bases outside the gene matches. CDR3 nucleotides: TGTGCCAGCAGACCCGGGACAGCCACCTCTGAAGCTTTCTTT. This encodes CASRPGTATSEAFF. Full variable domain (outside the CDR3, taken from reference TRBV5-4 and TRBJ1-1): ETGVTQSPTHLIKTRGQQVTLRCSSQSGHNTVSWYQQALGQGPQFIFQYYREEENGRGNFPPRFSGLQFPNYSSELNVNALELDDSALYLCASRPGTATSEAFFGQGTRLTVV.

The chain couples TRBV5-1 to TRBJ1-5; possible D gene TRBD1, 6 bases. V was clipped by 4 bases and J by 8 bases, with 16 bases between them. The germline V gene has CDR1 SGHRS and CDR2 YFSETQ. This CDR3 is 14 amino acids long. CDR3 in DNA: TGCGCCAGCAGCAAAACAGGGCTGTCGGAGCCCCAGCATTTT. This codes for CASSKTGLSEPQHF.

The chain combines TRBV14 with TRBJ1-2; D is perhaps TRBD1 (5 bases). Germline V gene sequence: CDR1 SGHDN, CDR2 FVKESK. This CDR3 is built from 14 residues. Trimming pared 0 bases from V and 8 bases from J, leaving 13 bases between. The CDR3 DNA is TGTGCCAGCAGCCAAGACCGATCCGGACAAGGCTACACCTTC. It encodes CASSQDRSGQGYTF.

With regard to this clone: The same CDR3 also results from other DNA sequences found in this sample. This sequence joins TRBV9 and TRBJ1-1, with D possibly TRBD1 on 5 matching bases. Trimming left V 0 bases short and J 4 bases short, with 7 bases between. Germline lookup yields CDR1 SGDLS and CDR2 YYNGEE. The CDR3 runs to 13 residues. CDR3: CASSVAGRTEAFF. For the CDR3, the DNA is TGTGCCAGCAGCGTAGCAGGGCGCACTGAAGCTTTCTTT. Drawing the rest from reference TRBV9 and TRBJ1-1, the complete variable domain is DSGVTQTPKHLITATGQRVTLRCSPRSGDLSVYWYQQSLDQGLQFLIQYYNGEERAKGNILERFSAQQFPDLHSELNLSSLELGDSALYFCASSVAGRTEAFFGQGTRLTVV.

J is TRBJ2-2 and V is TRBV24-1; 9 bases match TRBD1. The CDR3 has 18 amino acids. J lost 1 base, V lost 7 bases, and 12 bases had no gene match. Germline assignment: CDR1 KGHDR and CDR2 SFDVKD. The CDR3 nucleotides read TGTGCCACCAGCCCACTCCCGGGACAGGGAAAGAACACCGGGGAGCTGTTTTTT. It yields the protein CATSPLPGQGKNTGELFF.

This clone was seen at least ten times. V and J are TRBV2 and TRBJ1-5; D ambiguous. This CDR3 comprises 14 residues. V lost 8 bases and J lost 0, with 11 bases in between. Per the germline V gene, CDR1 is SNHLY and CDR2 is FYNNEI. DNA of the CDR3: TGTGCCAGCCAAAGGCGGAATAGCAATCAGCCCCAGCATTTT. Translated: CASQRRNSNQPQHF.

V is TRBV4-1 and J is TRBJ1-6; TRBD1 matches 9 bases. Losses at the gene ends were 3 bases for V and 0 bases for J; bases not matched to a gene: 9. Germline CDR1 reads MGHRA; CDR2 reads YSYEKL. CDR3 length: 19 amino acids. CDR3 protein: CASSQTGTGTSSYNSPLHF. DNA for the CDR3: TGCGCCAGCAGCCAGACCGGGACAGGGACGAGCTCCTATAATTCACCCCTCCACTTT.

The rearrangement uses TRBV27 and TRBJ1-2, with TRBD1 matching 7 bases. V dropped 8 bases and J dropped 6; count of bases not matched to a gene: 6. The CDR3 has 12 residues. Germline loops: CDR1 MNHEY, CDR2 SMNVEV (reference sequence). The CDR3 spells CASSYRGHGYTF. The CDR3 nucleotides are TGTGCCAGCTCCTACAGGGGCCATGGCTACACCTTC.